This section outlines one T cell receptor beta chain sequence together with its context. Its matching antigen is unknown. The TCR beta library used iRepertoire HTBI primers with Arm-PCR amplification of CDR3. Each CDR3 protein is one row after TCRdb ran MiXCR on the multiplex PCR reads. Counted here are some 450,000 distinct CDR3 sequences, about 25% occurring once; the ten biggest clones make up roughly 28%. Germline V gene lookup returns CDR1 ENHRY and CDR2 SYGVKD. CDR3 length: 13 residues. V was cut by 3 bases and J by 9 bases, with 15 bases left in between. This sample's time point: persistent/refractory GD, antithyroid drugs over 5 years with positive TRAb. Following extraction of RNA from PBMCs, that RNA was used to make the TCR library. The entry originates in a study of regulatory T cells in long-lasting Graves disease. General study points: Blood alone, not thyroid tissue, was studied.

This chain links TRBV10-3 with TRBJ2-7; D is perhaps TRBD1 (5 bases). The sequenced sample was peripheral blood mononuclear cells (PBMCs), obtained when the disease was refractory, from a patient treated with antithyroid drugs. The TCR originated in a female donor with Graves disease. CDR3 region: CAISEDSLGGQYF. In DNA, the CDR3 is TGTGCCATCAGTGAAGACAGCCTCGGTGGGCAGTACTTC.